What follows are 15 T cell receptor beta chains derived from one specimen sequenced in a study of tumor-infiltrating lymphocytes in oesophageal squamous cell carcinoma. TCRdb ran MiXCR on the PCR reads and lists one entry per CDR3 protein. Among about 15,000 distinct CDR3 sequences listed, 50% were seen once. The sequenced sample consisted of esophageal tumor tissue. These receptor sequences come from a male donor with esophageal squamous cell carcinoma.

The chain employs TRBV7-6 and TRBJ2-5; TRBD1 matches 8 bases. The J call may be incorrect, as the DNA end agrees better with TRBJ2-1. Germline lookup yields CDR1 SGHVS and CDR2 FNYEAQ. This CDR3 contains 14 residues. This chain's CDR3 is CASSPGQGRREQFF. In DNA, the CDR3 is TGTGCCAGCAGCCCTGGACAGGGACGGAGGGAGCAGTTCTTC.

Comments on this clonotype: Given the absence of the conserved phenylalanine or tryptophan at the CDR3 end, a read error is likely. The DNA is omitted, as the CDR3 cannot be located on it reliably, and the CDR3 follows TCRdb's listing. J is TRBJ2-6 and V is TRBV7-6; no DNA check was done on the table's D call, TRBD1. The CDR3 region is 18 residues in length, termini included. Germline CDR1 SGHVS, CDR2 FNYEAQ. The CDR3 spells CASSLGTGTFAYEQYFGA.

V is TRBV7-8 and J is TRBJ2-1, with D unresolved. Germline assignment: CDR1 SGHVS and CDR2 FQNEAQ. The ends were cut back, 5 bases at V and 1 base at J, with 12 bases in the middle. This CDR3 spans 15 amino acids. The CDR3 loop reads CASSRATESYNEQFF. CDR3 DNA sequence: TGTGCCAGCAGCCGGGCAACAGAATCCTACAATGAGCAGTTCTTC.

This clonotype was picked up many times. The chain joins TRBV6-1 to TRBJ2-7, with 9 positions matching TRBD2. There are 14 residues in the CDR3. Germline CDR1 MNHNS, CDR2 SASEGT. The V and J ends lost 7 bases and 7 bases, in that order; junction bases with no gene match: 11. The CDR3 spells CASTEAGGYNEQYF. DNA of the CDR3: TGTGCCAGCACAGAAGCGGGGGGCTACAATGAGCAGTACTTC.

The chain has TRBV7-3 and TRBJ2-3, with a tentative D call TRBD2 (6 bases). The CDR3 runs to 14 residues. CDR1 and CDR2 from the germline V gene are SGHTA and FQGTGA. V lost 3 bases and J 2 bases, leaving 9 bases between the germline ends. The CDR3: CASSFGGNTDTQYF. The CDR3, as DNA: TGTGCCAGCAGCTTCGGCGGGAACACAGATACGCAGTATTTT.

V usage is TRBV12-5 and J usage is TRBJ1-1; D is unclear. Germline V lookup: CDR1 LGHNT, CDR2 FRNRAP. This CDR3 spans 13 amino acids. Trimming cost V 3 bases and J 7 bases, with 12 bases left between them. CDR3 amino acids: CASGFGGLREAFF. The CDR3 coding sequence is TGTGCTAGTGGTTTCGGAGGTTTACGTGAAGCTTTCTTT.

In its sample, this clonotype was seen a few times. The V gene is TRBV7-2, the J gene TRBJ2-5, with 8 bases matching TRBD2. The DNA matches TRBJ2-7 better at its end, which makes the J call doubtful. The CDR3 sequence is 15 residues long. From germline, CDR1 is SGHTA and CDR2 FQGNSA. CDR3 coding DNA: TGTGCCAGCAGCCAACAAAGCGGGAGCTCATACGAGCAGTACTTC. It specifies CASSQQSGSSYEQYF.

This clonotype was detected only once. At one boundary the junction diverges from the germline segment, which might be a read error. The J gene is TRBJ2-5, the V gene TRBV7-6; D not resolved. The CDR3 runs 15 residues. CDR1 SGHVS and CDR2 FNYEAQ come from the germline V gene. The CDR3 region has the DNA TGTGCTAGCAGCTCCCGCGGTAGCCCACCCGAGACCCAGTACTTC. Translation gives CASSSRGSPPETQYF.

The count of this clonotype is one. V is TRBV7-6 and J is TRBJ2-1, with TRBD2 identical over 7 bases. Judging by the DNA end, TRBJ2-5 fits better; the J call may be wrong. The CDR3 loop spans 16 amino acids. Germline V gene sequence: CDR1 SGHVS, CDR2 FNYEAQ. The CDR3 sequence is CASSYTLGGIQETQYF. The CDR3, as DNA: TGTGCCAGCAGCTACACCTTGGGGGGGATACAAGAGACCCAGTACTTC.

This chain uses TRBV7-4 with TRBJ2-1; 7 bases line up with TRBD1. Gene TRBJ2-7 matches the end of the DNA better, so the J call may be wrong. CDR1 and CDR2 (germline): SGHVT, SQSDAQ. The CDR3 sequence is 15 residues long. CDR3 nucleotide sequence: TGTGCCAGCAGCCAAACAGGGGACCAGCTACGCGAGCAGTACTTC. Encoded protein: CASSQTGDQLREQYF.

The rearrangement links TRBV6-8 to TRBJ2-4; D is uncertain. The J call may be in error: the DNA end matches TRBJ1-2 better. The CDR3 extends over 12 amino acids. The V gene's germline CDR1 is MNHGY and CDR2 SAAAGT. DNA for the CDR3: TGTGCCAGCAGTAAAACAGACTATGGCTACACCTTC. Translating it yields CASSKTDYGYTF.

The genes are TRBV7-6 and TRBJ2-1, with 10 bases identical to TRBD2. This CDR3 is built from 14 residues. Germline V gene lookup returns CDR1 SGHVS and CDR2 FNYEAQ. V was clipped by 8 bases and J by 4 bases; unmatched bases: 5. The CDR3 DNA reads TGTGCCAGCTCCACTAGCGGGGTTTACAATGAGCAGTTCTTC. Translation gives CASSTSGVYNEQFF.

This chain connects TRBV7-3 to TRBJ2-3; 12 positions match TRBD2. The DNA end lines up better with TRBJ2-5; the J call may be wrong. The CDR3 runs 15 residues. The V gene's germline CDR1 is SGHTA and CDR2 FQGTGA. The CDR3 loop is CASSFLAGGEGTQYF. CDR3 DNA: TGTGCCAGCAGCTTCCTAGCGGGAGGGGAAGGGACCCAGTACTTC.

This clonotype has a count of ten or more. The chain joins TRBV6-6 to TRBJ1-5; TRBD1 might be the D (5 bases). Trimming left V 2 bases short and J 7 bases short, with 15 bases between. Germline CDR1 MNHNY, CDR2 SVGAGI (reference sequence). CDR3 length equals 15 residues. CDR3 bases: TGTGCCAGCAGTTACGCCCCGGACACTTCGCAGCCCCAGCATTTT. Its protein product is CASSYAPDTSQPQHF.

The chain's CDR3 is CASRTGDLNTGELFF. Written as DNA, the CDR3 is TGTGCCAGCCGAACAGGGGACCTTAACACCGGGGAGCTGTTTTTT. The rearrangement links TRBV7-3 to TRBJ2-2; TRBD1 matches 7 bases. The CDR3 has 15 residues. With V trimmed by 8 bases and J by 2 bases, 8 bases remained unmatched. Germline CDR1 and CDR2: SGHTA and FQGTGA. The full variable domain, its missing parts supplied by reference TRBV7-3 and TRBJ2-2, is GAGVSQTPSNKVTEKGKYVELRCDPISGHTALYWYRQSLGQGPEFLIYFQGTGAADDSGLPNDRFFAVRPEGSVSTLKIQRTERGDSAVYLCASRTGDLNTGELFFGEGSRLTVL.